These 22 T cell receptor beta chains were sequenced from one sample in a study of tissue T cells after allogeneic stem cell transplantation. Clones were sequenced by immunoSEQ multiplex PCR, and TCRdb holds only the in-frame ones, with some missing. This table has about 43,000 clones, over 85% appearing once. The sample was blood, taken before transplantation. These receptors all come from a woman aged 35 to 70 who later had graft-versus-host disease after an allogeneic stem cell transplant.

V and J are TRBV7-3 and TRBJ2-3; TRBD1 is a possible D gene (6 bases). V was trimmed by 5 bases and J by 2 bases, leaving 14 bases between them. Germline values: CDR1 SGHTA, CDR2 FQGTGA. The CDR3 sequence is 15 residues long. This chain's CDR3 is CASSPLTGLTDTQYF. The CDR3 bases are TGTGCCAGCAGCCCACTAACAGGGCTCACAGATACGCAGTATTTT.

The J gene is TRBJ2-2, the V gene TRBV19, with 10 nucleotides matching TRBD2. Germline V gives CDR1 LNHDA, CDR2 SQIVND (reference sequence). V shed 3 bases, J shed 1 base, and the junction held 2 bases outside the gene matches. The CDR3 extends over 16 amino acids. In DNA, the CDR3 is TGTGCCAGTAGTATTAGGACTAGCGGGAACACCGGGGAGCTGTTTTTT. As protein: CASSIRTSGNTGELFF.

This chain joins TRBV19 and TRBJ2-3; 12 bases are a match to TRBD2. Germline CDR1 LNHDA, CDR2 SQIVND (reference sequence). V gave up 8 bases and J gave up 0 bases; unmatched junction bases: 0. The CDR3 length is 14 residues. The CDR3: CASGTSGSTDTQYF. In DNA form, the CDR3 reads TGTGCCAGTGGGACTAGCGGGAGCACAGATACGCAGTATTTT. Together with reference TRBV19 and TRBJ2-3, the CDR3 gives the full variable domain: DGGITQSPKYLFRKEGQNVTLSCEQNLNHDAMYWYRQDPGQGLRLIYYSQIVNDFQKGDIAEGYSVSREKKESFPLTVTSAQKNPTAFYLCASGTSGSTDTQYFGPGTRLTVL.

The gene calls are TRBV9 and TRBJ2-5, with unresolved D. The CDR3 length is 16 residues. Germline CDR1 is SGDLS and CDR2 is YYNGEE. With 0 bases removed from V and 4 bases from J, the gap between germline ends came to 16 bases. CDR3 in DNA: TGTGCCAGCAGCGTAGCTCCTACAGAAGGTTCAGAGACCCAGTACTTC. Protein: CASSVAPTEGSETQYF.

The chain links TRBV19 to TRBJ2-1; the match to TRBD2 covers 8 bases. This CDR3 comprises 14 residues. J was trimmed by 9 bases and V by 3 bases; bases with no gene match: 7. Germline CDR1 is LNHDA and CDR2 is SQIVND (reference sequence). DNA of the CDR3: TGTGCCAGTAGTATTGTGACGGGGGGGAGTGAGCAGTTCTTC. Protein product: CASSIVTGGSEQFF.

The chain combines TRBV6-6 with TRBJ2-1; 7 bases line up with TRBD2. The CDR3 spans 15 residues. Germline values: CDR1 MNHNY, CDR2 SVGAGI (reference sequence). V was clipped by 6 bases and J by 4 bases; unmatched bases: 9. In DNA form, the CDR3 reads TGTGCCAGCAGCGCTCTAGCGGAGATTTACAATGAGCAGTTCTTC. It yields the protein CASSALAEIYNEQFF.

This chain links TRBV12-3 or TRBV12-4 with TRBJ2-7; D is perhaps TRBD1 or TRBD2 (5 bases each). The germline V and J ends were trimmed by 5 bases and 2 bases, with 7 bases remaining between them. This CDR3 region has 12 residues. The CDR3 protein is CASSRDPYEQYF. CDR3 in DNA: TGTGCCAGCAGTCGGGACCCCTACGAGCAGTACTTC.

This chain links TRBV19 with TRBJ1-2, with a possible D match to TRBD1 (6 bases). CDR3 length: 14 amino acids. Germline CDR1 is LNHDA and CDR2 is SQIVND (reference sequence). V was pared by 6 bases and J by 1 base, with 12 bases between. CDR3 sequence (DNA): TGTGCCAGTAGCCGAGGGGACAATAACTATGGCTACACCTTC. It codes for CASSRGDNNYGYTF.

The chain employs TRBV3-1 (or the pseudogene TRBV3-2) and TRBJ1-6; D is ambiguous. The V end lost 4 bases, the J end lost 11 bases, and 15 bases lay between the germline ends. Looked up from germline, CDR1 is LGHDT and CDR2 is YNNKEL (reference sequence). This CDR3 is built from 14 residues. For the CDR3, the DNA is TGTGCCAGCAGCCTTCAGAGCCTAGAACCACCCCTCCACTTT. The encoded protein is CASSLQSLEPPLHF.

The rearrangement joins TRBV15 to TRBJ2-7; D may correspond to TRBD1 or TRBD2 (5 bases each). Trimming stripped 5 bases from V and 6 bases from J, with 17 bases between. The germline V gene encodes CDR1 LNHNV and CDR2 YYDKDF (reference sequence). This CDR3 spans 14 amino acids. CDR3 DNA sequence: TGTGCCACCAGCCCCAGAGGGGTTCGGATCGAGCAGTACTTC. Encoded protein: CATSPRGVRIEQYF.

The chain links TRBV19 to TRBJ1-4, with 7 nucleotides matching TRBD1. In germline, CDR1 is LNHDA, CDR2 SQIVND (reference sequence). The CDR3 is 13 amino acids. With 7 bases clipped from V and 5 bases from J, the junction kept 4 bases outside the gene matches. The CDR3 sequence is CASTGTANEKLFF. CDR3 coding DNA: TGTGCCAGTACCGGGACAGCGAATGAAAAACTGTTTTTT.

This sequence joins TRBV2 and TRBJ2-5; 7 nucleotides align to TRBD2. V was pared by 5 bases and J by 3 bases, with 9 bases of the junction left unmatched. CDR1 SNHLY and CDR2 FYNNEI come from the germline V gene. The CDR3 sequence is 15 residues long. The CDR3 is CASSNPPAGEETQYF. CDR3 DNA sequence: TGTGCCAGCAGTAACCCCCCGGCGGGAGAAGAGACCCAGTACTTC. Drawing the rest from reference TRBV2 and TRBJ2-5, the complete variable domain is EPEVTQTPSHQVTQMGQEVILRCVPISNHLYFYWYRQILGQKVEFLVSFYNNEISEKSEIFDDQFSVERPDGSNFTLKIRSTKLEDSAMYFCASSNPPAGEETQYFGPGTRLLVL.

A single count supports this clone. This chain uses TRBV19 with TRBJ1-1, with D unclear. CDR3 length equals 12 residues. Germline values: CDR1 LNHDA, CDR2 SQIVND (reference sequence). Trimming shortened V by 4 bases and J by 4 bases, and 7 bases separated the two germline ends. CDR3 region: CASSTLATEAFF. The CDR3, as DNA: TGTGCCAGTAGTACTCTGGCCACTGAAGCTTTCTTT.

V gene TRBV10-3 combines with J gene TRBJ1-5, with 7 nucleotides matching TRBD1. J gave up 4 bases and V 10 bases, and 7 bases lay outside the gene matches. The CDR3 runs to 13 residues. CDR1 is ENHRY and CDR2 is SYGVKD in the germline V gene. In DNA, the CDR3 is TGTGCCACCCGGACAGGAGATAATCAGCCCCAGCATTTT. Its translation is CATRTGDNQPQHF.

V usage is TRBV28 and J usage is TRBJ1-1; D not certain. Germline V CDR1 and CDR2: MDHEN, SYDVKM. The CDR3 is made up of 14 amino acids. V dropped 6 bases and J dropped 2 bases, with 13 bases sitting between them. CDR3 in DNA: TGTGCCAGCAGCCGTCGGGGTGGAAACACTGAAGCTTTCTTT. Translation: CASSRRGGNTEAFF.

The chain has TRBV10-3 and TRBJ1-2, with 9 bases matching TRBD1. Germline V CDR1 and CDR2: ENHRY, SYGVKD. V lost 8 bases to trimming and J lost 6 bases; unmatched junction nucleotides: 13. The CDR3 contains 15 residues. CDR3: CAIGEEDRGPNGYTF. The CDR3 bases are TGTGCCATCGGGGAAGAGGACAGGGGCCCCAATGGCTACACCTTC.

The chain has TRBV5-4 and TRBJ1-1; D not certain. This CDR3 is built from 14 residues. V lost 4 bases and J lost 3, with 13 bases in between. The germline V gene encodes CDR1 SGHNT and CDR2 YYREEE (reference sequence). The CDR3 region is CASSPQFTHTEAFF. CDR3 nucleotides: TGTGCCAGCAGCCCGCAATTTACCCACACTGAAGCTTTCTTT.

In its sample, this clone was seen once. The chain uses TRBV29-1 and TRBJ2-7; D is unresolved. The CDR3 runs 13 residues. V dropped 2 bases and J dropped 7 bases, with 15 bases sitting between them. Germline V gives CDR1 SQVTM, CDR2 ANQGSEA. The CDR3 reads CSVELYGAYEQYF. The CDR3 DNA reads as TGCAGCGTTGAATTGTACGGTGCTTATGAGCAGTACTTC.

This chain connects TRBV12-3 or TRBV12-4 to TRBJ2-7; TRBD2 might be the D (5 bases). The CDR3 loop spans 13 amino acids. Trimming stripped 4 bases from V and 0 bases from J, with 7 bases between. The CDR3 DNA reads as TGTGCCAGCAGTTCTGGGAGCTCCTACGAGCAGTACTTC. It encodes CASSSGSSYEQYF.

CDR3 coding DNA: TGTGCCAGCAATCCTCTACCCCGGACAGACCCATCGGGAGATACGCAGTATTTT. Translated: CASNPLPRTDPSGDTQYF. V and J are TRBV9 and TRBJ2-3, with D tentatively TRBD1 (6 bases). The CDR3 is 18 residues long. Germline-derived CDR1 and CDR2 are SGDLS and YYNGEE. Trimming shortened V by 6 bases and J by 5 bases, and 28 bases separated the two germline ends.

This rearrangement joins TRBV5-1 to TRBJ2-7; D is unclear. The V and J ends lost 4 bases and 1 base respectively, with 24 bases between them. There are 18 residues in the CDR3. Germline CDR1 is SGHRS and CDR2 is YFSETQ. The CDR3 region is CASSRPARVGAPSYEQYF. In nucleotides, the CDR3 is TGCGCCAGCAGCCGTCCCGCCCGGGTCGGAGCGCCGTCCTACGAGCAGTACTTC. The entire variable domain, with the rest obtained from reference TRBV5-1 and TRBJ2-7, is as follows: KAGVTQTPRYLIKTRGQQVTLSCSPISGHRSVSWYQQTPGQGLQFLFEYFSETQRNKGNFPGRFSGRQFSNSRSEMNVSTLELGDSALYLCASSRPARVGAPSYEQYFGPGTRLTVT.

The chain joins TRBV5-3 to TRBJ1-1; D may be TRBD1 (5 bases). TRBV5-3 is an ORF; its function is uncertain. Trimming pared 10 bases from V and 3 bases from J, leaving 16 bases between. CDR3 length equals 13 residues. DNA for the CDR3: TGTGCCGGAACCCGGGGGAAGGACACTGAAGCTTTCTTT. Translation gives CAGTRGKDTEAFF.